Sequencing of this TCR beta chain was carried out in a study of siplizumab effects on memory and regulatory T cells. Broader study findings: Greater diversity than memory cells seemed evident in naive T cells, which also appeared to be major alloresponse contributors. Suppressive activity of Tregs proliferating in siplizumab cultures remained unconfirmed.

The assay was immunoSEQ multiplex PCR, and TCRdb's table has in-frame clones only and misses some. The top ten clones hold around 3.8% of a sample with 60,000 to 80,000 clones, roughly 80% of them seen once. In a few donor pairs, unstimulated naive, memory, effector memory and TEMRA subsets were sequenced. As regards this clone: Antigen unknown.

The CDR3 length is 16 residues. Germline CDR1 MNHEY, CDR2 SMNVEV (reference sequence). Trimming pared 5 bases from V and 6 bases from J, leaving 21 bases between. The chain carries TRBV27 and TRBJ2-3, with a possible D match to TRBD2 (6 bases). The sequence came from a human donor in good health. Material for sequencing was memory CD4+ T cells sorted from blood. The CDR3 loop is CASSSRLAVSSDTQYF. DNA for the CDR3: TGTGCCAGCAGTAGCCGCTTAGCGGTCTCCAGTGATACGCAGTATTTT.